The TCR beta chain under discussion was sequenced for a study of response to subunit inactivated influenza vaccine (dated by TCRdb to the late 2010s). Study-level background: Deep quantitative T cell receptor repertoire profiling was used in the study to track responses to a trivalent subunit inactivated influenza vaccine. The study at large found these results: The authors suggested that each seasonal influenza vaccination may recruit only a limited number of new T cells.

Remarks on this clonotype: Its antigen is not yet known. Base quality data are lacking; no much larger clone is found one base away.

CDR1 and CDR2, looked up from the germline V gene, are ENHRY and SYGVKD. Inclusive of the bounding cysteine and phenylalanine, the CDR3 is 14 residues long. Left in the record is the CDR3 DNA by itself, 42 bases read in frame from the first base. V drops 0 bases and J drops 13 bases, leaving 15 bases in between. The library was prepared using RT-PCR. Sequencing was carried out with an Illumina HiSeq 2500. In-frame beta chains were kept once TCRdb had trimmed the public reads at Q25 with fastp and called clones with MiXCR. For every CDR3 protein sequence, its rows merge into one entry that carries the most common genes and DNA. This sample is represented by some 800,000 distinct CDR3 sequences; 21% of them were singletons. Roughly 10% of the sample comes from the top ten.

This specimen was PBMCs from blood, taken about 5 days after vaccination. This clonotype was obtained from a man over 45 who received an inactivated influenza vaccine. Donor details come from another sample of the same person, matched by shared clones. The receptor chain draws on TRBV10-3 and TRBJ1-4; TRBD1 is a possible D gene, resting on 5 matching bases. At the DNA level, the sequence is TGTGCCATCAGTGAGTCTCCTGGGACGTCTAGACTGTTTTTT. This gives the protein CAISESPGTSRLFF.